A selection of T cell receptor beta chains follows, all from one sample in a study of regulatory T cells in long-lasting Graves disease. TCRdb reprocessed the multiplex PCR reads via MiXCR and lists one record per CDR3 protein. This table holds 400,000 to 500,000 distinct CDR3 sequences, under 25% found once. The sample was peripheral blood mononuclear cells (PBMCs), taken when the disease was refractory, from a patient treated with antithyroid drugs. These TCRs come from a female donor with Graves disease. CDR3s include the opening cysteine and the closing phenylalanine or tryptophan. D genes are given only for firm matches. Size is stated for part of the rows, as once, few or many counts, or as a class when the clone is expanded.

DNA: TGTGCCATCAGTGAGTCGACAAAAAACTATGGCTACACCTTC
CDR3: CAISESTKNYGYTF
D: NA
size: many
V: TRBV10-3
J: TRBJ1-2

DNA: TGTGCCAGCAGTGGAAGAGGAAGGGAGACCCAGTACTTC
CDR3: CASSGRGRETQYF
D: NA
size: few
V: TRBV2
J: TRBJ2-5

DNA: TGTGCCAGCAGTTGGGGTTCTCTCTACGAGCAGTACTTC
CDR3: CASSWGSLYEQYF
D: NA
size: many
V: TRBV6-5
J: TRBJ2-7

DNA: TGTGCCAGCAGTGAGCCGGGACTAGCGGGCACCGGGGAGCTGTTTTTT
CDR3: CASSEPGLAGTGELFF
D: TRBD2
size: many
V: TRBV2
J: TRBJ2-2

DNA: TGCAGTGCTCCGACAGGAAGCAATCAGCCCCAGCATTTT
CDR3: CSAPTGSNQPQHF
D: NA
size: many
V: TRBV20-1
J: TRBJ1-5

DNA: TGTGCCAGCAGCCCCACCACCGGGACAGTCTATGGCTACACCTTC
CDR3: CASSPTTGTVYGYTF
D: TRBD1
size: many
V: TRBV2
J: TRBJ1-2

DNA: TGCAGTGCTAGACATGGGACCGGGGAGCTGTTTTTT
CDR3: CSARHGTGELFF
D: NA
size: NA
V: TRBV20-1
J: TRBJ2-2

DNA: TGTGCCAGCTCACCCCAGGACCTCACGGGCTATGGCTACACCTTC
CDR3: CASSPQDLTGYGYTF
D: NA
size: few
V: TRBV18
J: TRBJ1-2

DNA: TGCAGCGTCCAGGGGACAGGGCCGTTCTACGAGCAGTACTTC
CDR3: CSVQGTGPFYEQYF
D: TRBD1
size: many
V: TRBV29-1
J: TRBJ2-7

DNA: TGTGCCAGCAGTTCCTGGACTCAAGAGACCCAGTACTTC
CDR3: CASSSWTQETQYF
D: NA
size: NA
V: TRBV27
J: TRBJ2-5

DNA: TGTGCCAGCAGCGCCACAGGGTGGGCTAATGAAAAACTGTTTTTT
CDR3: CASSATGWANEKLFF
D: NA
size: many
V: TRBV7-2
J: TRBJ1-4

DNA: TGTGCCTGGAGTAGCGGGGTGGGCACTGAAGCTTTCTTT
CDR3: CAWSSGVGTEAFF
D: NA
size: NA
V: TRBV30
J: TRBJ1-1

DNA: TGTGCCAGTAGCAGGGGAGGTCAGCCCCAGCATTTT
CDR3: CASSRGGQPQHF
D: NA
size: many
V: TRBV12-3/TRBV12-4
J: TRBJ1-5

DNA: TGCAGTGCTAGGGACAGCTCGAGAAAGACCCAGTACTTC
CDR3: CSARDSSRKTQYF
D: NA
size: NA
V: TRBV20-1
J: TRBJ2-5

DNA: TGTGCCAGCAGTTCGGACACTGCCGACCTAGTGACCCAGTACTTC
CDR3: CASSSDTADLVTQYF
D: NA
size: few
V: TRBV6-5
J: TRBJ2-5

DNA: TGTGCCACCAGCGGGGGACAGATTGGAGAGCGTTGGAATGAAAAACTGTTTTTT
CDR3: CATSGGQIGERWNEKLFF
D: TRBD1
size: many
V: TRBV15
J: TRBJ1-4

DNA: TGCAGCGTTGTCCCCGGCTGGAGAGATGAAACAGATACGCAGTATTTT
CDR3: CSVVPGWRDETDTQYF
D: NA
size: NA
V: TRBV29-1
J: TRBJ2-3

DNA: TGCAGCGTTGCAAGGCAGGGGGAAACCGGGGAGCTGTTTTTT
CDR3: CSVARQGETGELFF
D: TRBD1
size: NA
V: TRBV29-1
J: TRBJ2-2

DNA: TGTGCCAGTAGTATGGGACAGGGGGTTGGAACTGAAGCTTTCTTT
CDR3: CASSMGQGVGTEAFF
D: TRBD1
size: NA
V: TRBV19
J: TRBJ1-1

DNA: TGTGCCAGCAGCTTATCACCTGGGGCCAACGTCCTGACTTTC
CDR3: CASSLSPGANVLTF
D: NA
size: many
V: TRBV28
J: TRBJ2-6

DNA: TGTGCCAGTAGGCGTGCCGTTCTGAACACTGAAGCTTTCTTT
CDR3: CASRRAVLNTEAFF
D: NA
size: few
V: TRBV19
J: TRBJ1-1

DNA: TGTGCCAGCAGCCAGGAGATCAGAACTGACGAGCAGTACTTC
CDR3: CASSQEIRTDEQYF
D: NA
size: few
V: TRBV4-2
J: TRBJ2-7

DNA: TGTGCCAGCAGTGCCCAGGGTGCGAAGGCGGGTCAGCCCCAGCATTTT
CDR3: CASSAQGAKAGQPQHF
D: NA
size: many
V: TRBV2
J: TRBJ1-5

DNA: TGTGCCAGCAGTCCGCGGACTAGCGACAATGAGCAGTTCTTC
CDR3: CASSPRTSDNEQFF
D: TRBD2
size: NA
V: TRBV28
J: TRBJ2-1

DNA: TGTGCCAGCAGTTTACAGGGGTTGAACACTGAAGCTTTCTTT
CDR3: CASSLQGLNTEAFF
D: NA
size: many
V: TRBV28
J: TRBJ1-1

DNA: TGTGCCAGCAGTGGAGAACTAGCGGGAGTGGGGTACGAGCAGTACTTC
CDR3: CASSGELAGVGYEQYF
D: TRBD2
size: NA
V: TRBV28
J: TRBJ2-7

DNA: TGTGCCAGCAGTTGGGGGGGGACAGGGGATGAGCAGTTCTTC
CDR3: CASSWGGTGDEQFF
D: TRBD1
size: NA
V: TRBV28
J: TRBJ2-1

DNA: TGCAGTGCTTATTCAATACAGGGCTTCAATCAGCCCCAGCATTTT
CDR3: CSAYSIQGFNQPQHF
D: NA
size: NA
V: TRBV20-1
J: TRBJ1-5

DNA: TGCAGTGCCGTTCGGGCCCAAGAGACCCAGTACTTC
CDR3: CSAVRAQETQYF
D: NA
size: few
V: TRBV20-1
J: TRBJ2-5

DNA: TGTGCCAGTAGTAACGTTATAGGGACTAGGATCTCGTATGAGCAGTTCTTC
CDR3: CASSNVIGTRISYEQFF
D: TRBD2
size: few
V: TRBV19
J: TRBJ2-1

DNA: TGTGCCAGTAGTCCCCGGGGTAGCGGGTACTACGAGCAGTACTTC
CDR3: CASSPRGSGYYEQYF
D: TRBD2
size: NA
V: TRBV19
J: TRBJ2-7

DNA: TGCGCCAGCAGCTTTCAGGATCGGGGTGAGCAGTACTTC
CDR3: CASSFQDRGEQYF
D: NA
size: many
V: TRBV5-1
J: TRBJ2-7

DNA: TGTGCCAGCAGCCCTCAGGGGACAGTGAACACTGAAGCTTTCTTT
CDR3: CASSPQGTVNTEAFF
D: TRBD1
size: many
V: TRBV3-1
J: TRBJ1-1

DNA: TGTGCCGGTTCGGGGGGTTTAGGTGGCGAGCAGTACTTC
CDR3: CAGSGGLGGEQYF
D: TRBD2
size: many
V: TRBV12-3/TRBV12-4
J: TRBJ2-7

DNA: TGTGCCAGCAGCTACACCTTCCCGGCGAGAACCTACAATGAGCAGTTCTTC
CDR3: CASSYTFPARTYNEQFF
D: NA
size: NA
V: TRBV6-1
J: TRBJ2-1

DNA: TGTGCCATCAGTGAGACGGACCGGCAGTACTTC
CDR3: CAISETDRQYF
D: NA
size: NA
V: TRBV10-3
J: TRBJ2-7